What follows are 25 T cell receptor beta chains derived from one specimen sequenced in a study of blood T cell repertoires in COVID-19. The assay was immunoSEQ multiplex PCR, and TCRdb's table has in-frame clones only and misses some. The data hold 57,000 or so clones, with roughly 90% observed a single time. The sequencing input was peripheral blood. The receptor source for this set is a woman between 45 and 65 years old with active or convalescent COVID-19.

The CDR3 spells CASSYRDYLDTQYF. DNA for the CDR3: TGTGCCAGCAGTTACCGGGACTACCTTGATACGCAGTATTTT. The rearrangement uses TRBV6-2 or TRBV6-3 and TRBJ2-3; TRBD2 matches at 7 bases. V trimming: 2 bases; J trimming: 6 bases; junction bases outside the gene matches: 5. Germline V gene lookup returns CDR1 MNHEY and CDR2 SVGEGT. This CDR3 is built from 14 residues.

V usage is TRBV25-1 and J usage is TRBJ1-6; maybe TRBD1 (6 bases). The CDR3 covers 14 residues. CDR1 MGHDK and CDR2 SYGVNS come from the germline V gene. The ends were cut back, 8 bases at V and 5 bases at J, with 13 bases in the middle. The CDR3 region is CASGRGGHNSPLHF. CDR3 bases: TGTGCCAGCGGTCGGGGGGGCCATAATTCACCCCTCCACTTT.

This clone came up once. The chain has TRBV5-4 and TRBJ2-5; TRBD2 might be the D (6 bases). This CDR3 has 15 residues. Germline CDR1 and CDR2: SGHNT and YYREEE (reference sequence). V shed 2 bases and J shed 5 bases, with 16 bases lying between them. CDR3 nucleotides: TGTGCCAGCAGCTTACACCAGACTAGTTCGGAGACCCAGTACTTC. Amino acids: CASSLHQTSSETQYF.

J is TRBJ2-7 and V is TRBV27; maybe TRBD2 (5 bases). The CDR3 covers 13 residues. Germline V gene sequence: CDR1 MNHEY, CDR2 SMNVEV (reference sequence). V lost 3 bases to trimming and J lost 8 bases, with 14 bases between them. The CDR3: CASSFYRESQQYF. The DNA for the CDR3 is TGTGCCAGCAGTTTCTATCGGGAATCCCAGCAGTACTTC.

A few counts support this clone. The rearrangement joins TRBV14 to TRBJ1-6; D is perhaps TRBD1 (6 bases). Germline lookup yields CDR1 SGHDN and CDR2 FVKESK. Trimming pared 5 bases from V and 10 bases from J, leaving 15 bases between. The CDR3 contains 14 residues. CDR3: CASSIQGTLSPLHF. CDR3 nucleotide sequence: TGTGCCAGCAGCATACAGGGCACCCTGTCACCCCTCCACTTT. The complete variable domain, with remaining parts taken from reference TRBV14 and TRBJ1-6, reads EAGVTQFPSHSVIEKGQTVTLRCDPISGHDNLYWYRRVMGKEIKFLLHFVKESKQDESGMPNNRFLAERTGGTYSTLKVQPAELEDSGVYFCASSIQGTLSPLHFGNGTRLTVT.

The chain combines TRBV14 with TRBJ2-5, with TRBD1 identical over 8 bases. This CDR3 spans 15 amino acids. Germline loops: CDR1 SGHDN, CDR2 FVKESK. V was clipped by 4 bases and J by 1 base; unmatched bases: 5. The CDR3 region is CASSRRQGIQETQYF. For the CDR3, the DNA is TGTGCCAGCAGCCGCCGACAGGGGATCCAAGAGACCCAGTACTTC.

The chain employs TRBV27 and TRBJ1-1; D is unclear. The CDR3 totals 14 residues. The ends were cut back, 2 bases at V and 5 bases at J, with 12 bases in the middle. The V gene's germline CDR1 is MNHEY and CDR2 SMNVEV (reference sequence). The CDR3 loop is CASSLGWSGTEAFF. CDR3 bases: TGTGCCAGCAGTTTAGGGTGGAGTGGGACTGAAGCTTTCTTT.

This chain connects TRBV5-1 to TRBJ2-5; TRBD2 might be the D (5 bases). Germline V gene lookup returns CDR1 SGHRS and CDR2 YFSETQ. This CDR3 spans 15 amino acids. The V end was cut by 4 bases, the J end by 3 bases, with 16 bases between. CDR3 in amino acids: CASSHLPGIEETQYF. The CDR3 coding sequence is TGCGCCAGCAGCCACCTACCCGGGATAGAAGAGACCCAGTACTTC.

This chain links TRBV6-1 with TRBJ2-7; D is uncertain. Trimming pared 1 base from V and 3 bases from J, leaving 13 bases between. CDR3 length equals 15 residues. The germline CDR1 and CDR2 sequences are MNHNS and SASEGT. CDR3 region: CASSEDGLENYEQYF. In nucleotides, the CDR3 is TGTGCCAGCAGTGAAGACGGCCTAGAAAACTACGAGCAGTACTTC.

The chain has TRBV6-4 and TRBJ2-6; D is perhaps TRBD1 (6 bases). Germline lookup yields CDR1 MRHNA and CDR2 SNTAGT. Trimming shortened V by 5 bases and J by 0 bases, and 14 bases separated the two germline ends. This CDR3 contains 17 residues. This CDR3 reads CASSPVPGDSGANVLTF. The CDR3 DNA reads as TGTGCCAGCAGTCCCGTTCCAGGGGACTCTGGGGCCAACGTCCTGACTTTC.

The chain joins TRBV27 to TRBJ2-6; possibly TRBD2 for D (5 bases). The CDR3 spans 16 residues. Germline V CDR1 and CDR2: MNHEY, SMNVEV (reference sequence). Trimming stripped 3 bases from V and 2 bases from J, with 11 bases between. CDR3 loop: CASSLGGLTGANVLTF. CDR3 sequence (DNA): TGTGCCAGCAGTTTGGGCGGGCTGACTGGGGCCAACGTCCTGACTTTC. The whole variable domain, filled in from reference TRBV27 and TRBJ2-6, reads EAQVTQNPRYLITVTGKKLTVTCSQNMNHEYMSWYRQDPGLGLRQIYYSMNVEVTDKGDVPEGYKVSRKEKRNFPLILESPSPNQTSLYFCASSLGGLTGANVLTFGAGSRLTVL.

The chain links TRBV14 to TRBJ2-1; D is perhaps TRBD2 (7 bases). This CDR3 is built from 13 residues. The ends were cut back, 1 base at V and 15 bases at J, with 16 bases in the middle. Germline V CDR1 and CDR2: SGHDN, FVKESK. The CDR3 sequence is CASSQGGGARLFF. In DNA, the CDR3 is TGTGCCAGCAGCCAAGGGGGGGGCGCTCGTCTGTTCTTC.

The V call is TRBV19, the J call TRBJ2-3; D not resolved. The CDR3 totals 14 residues. Trimming left V 10 bases short and J 0 bases short, with 14 bases between. Germline V lookup: CDR1 LNHDA, CDR2 SQIVND (reference sequence). CDR3 sequence: CATQGTASTDTQYF. DNA for the CDR3: TGTGCCACCCAAGGAACAGCTAGCACAGATACGCAGTATTTT.

This rearrangement joins TRBV3-1 (or the pseudogene TRBV3-2) to TRBJ2-7, with TRBD2 matching 8 bases. The CDR3 loop spans 14 amino acids. Germline assignment: CDR1 LGHDT and CDR2 YNNKEL (reference sequence). The J segment lost 2 bases and the V segment lost 4 bases, leaving 4 bases of the junction unmatched. The CDR3 protein is CASSLAAGAYEQYF. The CDR3 nucleotides are TGTGCCAGCAGCCTAGCAGCGGGAGCCTACGAGCAGTACTTC.

The V and J genes are TRBV28 and TRBJ2-7; TRBD2 is a possible D gene (6 bases). Germline loops: CDR1 MDHEN, CDR2 SYDVKM. Trimming took off 8 bases at V and 5 bases at J, with 16 bases between the two ends. The CDR3 sequence is 13 residues long. CDR3 in DNA: TGTGCCAGCGGGGGGACCTCACGCGACGAGCAGTACTTC. It translates to CASGGTSRDEQYF.

This clone occurred once. The chain combines TRBV19 with TRBJ2-1; 8 positions agree with TRBD1. The V gene's germline CDR1 is LNHDA and CDR2 SQIVND (reference sequence). The V and J ends lost 6 bases and 4 bases, in that order; junction bases with no gene match: 5. The CDR3 spans 14 residues. The CDR3 DNA sequence: TGTGCCAGTAGGTCACAGGGGGGTTACAATGAGCAGTTCTTC. Translation gives CASRSQGGYNEQFF. The variable domain in full, completed from reference TRBV19 and TRBJ2-1, reads DGGITQSPKYLFRKEGQNVTLSCEQNLNHDAMYWYRQDPGQGLRLIYYSQIVNDFQKGDIAEGYSVSREKKESFPLTVTSAQKNPTAFYLCASRSQGGYNEQFFGPGTRLTVL.

The chain has TRBV2 and TRBJ2-3, with 9 bases that match TRBD1. The germline CDR1 and CDR2 sequences are SNHLY and FYNNEI. This CDR3 contains 17 residues. V shed 3 bases, J shed 3 bases, and the junction held 10 bases outside the gene matches. The CDR3 nucleotides read TGTGCCAGCAGTGAGGAACAGGGGGCAAGTGAGACAGATACGCAGTATTTT. Translating gives CASSEEQGASETDTQYF.

The chain carries TRBV7-3 and TRBJ2-1, with 7 bases that match TRBD1. CDR3 length: 12 residues. V shed 6 bases and J 9 bases; nucleotides not matched to a gene: 5. Germline V gene data show CDR1 as SGHTA and CDR2 as FQGTGA. The CDR3 bases are TGTGCCAGCAGTATAGGGGGCAGTGAGCAGTTCTTC. This encodes CASSIGGSEQFF.

J is TRBJ1-1 and V is TRBV2, with 10 bases fitting TRBD1. Trimming cost V 4 bases and J 11 bases; bases outside gene matches: 7. Germline lookup yields CDR1 SNHLY and CDR2 FYNNEI. This CDR3 is 13 amino acids long. For the CDR3, the DNA is TGTGCCAGCAGTGTGAGACAGGGGGCCGTCGCTTTCTTT. Amino acid sequence: CASSVRQGAVAFF. Full variable domain (remainder filled in from reference TRBV2 and TRBJ1-1): EPEVTQTPSHQVTQMGQEVILRCVPISNHLYFYWYRQILGQKVEFLVSFYNNEISEKSEIFDDQFSVERPDGSNFTLKIRSTKLEDSAMYFCASSVRQGAVAFFGQGTRLTVV.

Comment on this clone: Sequence at one end of the junction differs from germline and may be a read error. The chain uses TRBV6-1 and TRBJ1-4; 7 nucleotides agree with TRBD1. This CDR3 has 15 residues. CDR1 is MNHNS, CDR2 SASEGT, per germline. The CDR3 spells CASSEPLFRGTHTIF. The CDR3 DNA reads as TGTGCCAGCAGTGAACCTCTCTTCAGGGGGACCCATACGATCTTT.

The rearrangement links TRBV9 to TRBJ1-1; 9 bases line up with TRBD1. Trimming cost V 2 bases and J 0 bases; bases outside gene matches: 8. The CDR3 has 17 amino acids. Germline V lookup: CDR1 SGDLS, CDR2 YYNGEE. In DNA form, the CDR3 reads TGTGCCAGCAGCGTCCCCGACAGGGGGATCATGAACACTGAAGCTTTCTTT. It translates to CASSVPDRGIMNTEAFF.

The J gene is TRBJ1-2, the V gene TRBV7-9; TRBD1 matches at 7 bases. V dropped 7 bases and J dropped 2; count of bases not matched to a gene: 7. CDR3 length equals 14 residues. Germline V gene lookup returns CDR1 SEHNR and CDR2 FQNEAQ (reference sequence). DNA for the CDR3: TGTGCCAGCACCCCGACGACAGGGAACTATGGCTACACCTTC. It codes for CASTPTTGNYGYTF. The entire variable domain, with the rest obtained from reference TRBV7-9 and TRBJ1-2, is as follows: DTGVSQNPRHKITKRGQNVTFRCDPISEHNRLYWYRQTLGQGPEFLTYFQNEAQLEKSRLLSDRFSAERPKGSFSTLEIQRTEQGDSAMYLCASTPTTGNYGYTFGSGTRLTVV.

V and J are TRBV7-3 and TRBJ2-2; 15 bases are a match to TRBD2. The ends lost 4 bases at V and 3 bases at J; junction bases unmatched: 6. The CDR3 length is 18 residues. Germline CDR1 and CDR2: SGHTA and FQGTGA. CDR3 in amino acids: CASSSRTSGRGDTGELFF. Here the CDR3 DNA reads TGTGCCAGCAGCTCGCGGACTAGCGGGAGGGGGGACACCGGGGAGCTGTTTTTT.

This chain connects TRBV2 to TRBJ2-5; the match to TRBD1 covers 10 bases. CDR1 and CDR2 (germline): SNHLY, FYNNEI. Trimming removed 7 bases from V and 7 bases from J; junction bases left unmatched: 27. This CDR3 spans 20 amino acids. The CDR3 spells CASISPSISTKTGGEGTQYF. CDR3 bases: TGTGCCAGCATTTCCCCAAGCATTTCCACTAAGACAGGGGGCGAAGGGACCCAGTACTTC.

This rearrangement joins TRBV27 to TRBJ2-7; 10 bases line up with TRBD2. V lost 3 bases, J lost 3 bases, and 2 bases stayed unmatched. The germline V gene encodes CDR1 MNHEY and CDR2 SMNVEV (reference sequence). The CDR3 is 14 amino acids. The CDR3 protein is CASSLGLANYEQYF. In DNA form, the CDR3 reads TGTGCCAGCAGTTTGGGACTAGCGAACTACGAGCAGTACTTC.